The 17 T cell receptor beta chains reported below all come from one sample, sequenced in a study of T cell responses to AZD1222 COVID-19 vaccine. Sequenced by immunoSEQ multiplex PCR; TCRdb stores in-frame clones only, minus some. Of more than 150,000 clones in the sample, approximately 86% were seen once. The sample consisted of peripheral blood, taken on day 0 of AZD1222 vaccination. The receptors come from an adult in good health.

The chain joins TRBV7-8 to TRBJ2-3; 11 nucleotides agree with TRBD2. The CDR3 covers 15 residues. Unmatched junction bases numbered 4, after V lost 3 bases and J lost 5 bases. In germline, CDR1 is SGHVS, CDR2 FQNEAQ. Here the CDR3 reads CASSFPSGRRDTQYF. CDR3 DNA: TGTGCCAGCAGCTTTCCTAGCGGGAGGAGAGATACGCAGTATTTT. Drawing the rest from reference TRBV7-8 and TRBJ2-3, the complete variable domain is GAGVSQSPRYKVAKRGQDVALRCDPISGHVSLFWYQQALGQGPEFLTYFQNEAQLDKSGLPSDRFFAERPEGSVSTLKIQRTQQEDSAVYLCASSFPSGRRDTQYFGPGTRLTVL.

The chain has TRBV7-9 and TRBJ1-2; TRBD1 aligns across 7 bases. V lost 5 bases and J lost 3; bases outside the gene matches: 9. The germline gives CDR1 SEHNR, CDR2 FQNEAQ (reference sequence). This CDR3 contains 15 residues. The CDR3 sequence is CASSPRNDRDYGYTF. As DNA, the CDR3 is TGTGCCAGCAGCCCCAGAAATGACAGGGACTATGGCTACACCTTC.

This chain links TRBV6-1 with TRBJ1-4; 8 bases align to TRBD1. V lost 3 bases to trimming and J lost 8 bases; unmatched junction nucleotides: 17. This CDR3 region has 18 residues. Germline CDR1 and CDR2: MNHNS and SASEGT. CDR3 nucleotide sequence: TGTGCCAGCAGTGACGGTTACGGACAGGGAGGCCAGGAAGAAAAACTGTTTTTT. Amino acid sequence: CASSDGYGQGGQEEKLFF.

This clone appeared a single time. The chain links TRBV2 to TRBJ1-1; D is possibly TRBD1 (6 bases). This CDR3 is 16 amino acids long. Trimming removed 2 bases from V and 4 bases from J, with 17 bases in between. Germline lookup yields CDR1 SNHLY and CDR2 FYNNEI. The CDR3 bases are TGTGCCAGCAGTGAAATATATAGTGGGGGGGCCACTGAAGCTTTCTTT. The encoded protein is CASSEIYSGGATEAFF.

V is TRBV27 and J is TRBJ2-1; 8 nucleotides match TRBD2. Germline CDR1 and CDR2: MNHEY and SMNVEV (reference sequence). The junction had 9 bases not matched to a gene; V was cut back by 5 bases and J by 6 bases. The CDR3 has 15 residues. CDR3 sequence reads: CASSDGLAGGNEQFF. As DNA, the CDR3 is TGTGCCAGCAGTGACGGACTAGCTGGGGGCAATGAGCAGTTCTTC.

The chain couples TRBV4-1 to TRBJ2-1; D is unclear. The CDR3 loop spans 13 amino acids. Per the germline V gene, CDR1 is MGHRA and CDR2 is YSYEKL. V gave up 2 bases and J gave up 8 bases, with 10 bases separating them. The DNA for the CDR3 is TGCGCCAGCAGCCAAACGACGGAATATGAGCAGTTCTTC. It yields the protein CASSQTTEYEQFF.

The V gene is TRBV9, the J gene TRBJ1-1; D ambiguous. Germline loops: CDR1 SGDLS, CDR2 YYNGEE. V lost 0 bases to trimming and J lost 1 base, with 10 bases between them. This CDR3 is built from 15 residues. CDR3 region: CASSVAQRWNTEAFF. CDR3 nucleotide sequence: TGTGCCAGCAGCGTAGCTCAGAGATGGAACACTGAAGCTTTCTTT.

This chain uses TRBV5-5 with TRBJ1-1; no reliable D call. The CDR3 covers 12 residues. V was cut by 4 bases and J by 8 bases, with 12 bases left in between. Germline CDR1 and CDR2: SGHKS and YYEKEE (reference sequence). The CDR3 DNA reads as TGTGCCAGCAGCCCCTTGCCGGCGGAAGCTTTCTTT. It is translated as CASSPLPAEAFF.

The chain is built from TRBV19 and TRBJ1-5; unclear D gene. The CDR3 extends over 13 amino acids. Germline V gene lookup returns CDR1 LNHDA and CDR2 SQIVND (reference sequence). V lost 1 base, J lost 7 bases, and 8 bases lay in between. The DNA for the CDR3 is TGTGCCAGTAGTATAGGTGACACCCAGCCCCAGCATTTT. As protein: CASSIGDTQPQHF. Full variable domain (missing parts from reference TRBV19 and TRBJ1-5): DGGITQSPKYLFRKEGQNVTLSCEQNLNHDAMYWYRQDPGQGLRLIYYSQIVNDFQKGDIAEGYSVSREKKESFPLTVTSAQKNPTAFYLCASSIGDTQPQHFGDGTRLSIL.

V and J are TRBV18 and TRBJ1-2; D remains unclear. This CDR3 has 14 residues. In germline, CDR1 is KGHSH, CDR2 LQKENI. Trimming pared 3 bases from V and 3 bases from J, leaving 11 bases between. The CDR3 region is CASSPEATHYGYTF. The CDR3 region has the DNA TGTGCCAGCTCACCCGAGGCCACCCACTATGGCTACACCTTC.

This rearrangement joins TRBV4-1 to TRBJ2-7; TRBD2 might be the D (5 bases). CDR3 length: 13 residues. V was pared by 4 bases and J by 4 bases, with 11 bases between. Germline V CDR1 and CDR2: MGHRA, YSYEKL. The CDR3 sequence: CASSLEDSYEQYF. In DNA form, the CDR3 reads TGCGCCAGCAGCCTAGAGGACTCTTACGAGCAGTACTTC.

The rearrangement links TRBV27 to TRBJ2-7; the D gene is possibly TRBD1 (5 bases). This CDR3 spans 14 amino acids. Trimming took off 2 bases at V and 3 bases at J, with 11 bases between the two ends. CDR1 is MNHEY, CDR2 SMNVEV, per germline (reference sequence). CDR3 residues: CASSLQGLVYEQYF. The DNA of the CDR3 is TGTGCCAGCAGTTTACAGGGCCTCGTCTACGAGCAGTACTTC.

The chain links TRBV7-6 to TRBJ2-2; weak D call: TRBD2 (5 bases). The CDR3 length is 15 residues. Germline-derived CDR1 and CDR2 are SGHVS and FNYEAQ. With 6 bases removed from V and 3 bases from J, the gap between germline ends came to 14 bases. CDR3 region: CASSPDFSDTGELFF. The CDR3 DNA is TGTGCCAGCAGTCCGGACTTCTCCGACACCGGGGAGCTGTTTTTT.

J is TRBJ2-2 and V is TRBV5-1; 7 nucleotides agree with TRBD2. The junction had 3 bases not matched to a gene; V was cut back by 4 bases and J by 6 bases. Germline V lookup: CDR1 SGHRS, CDR2 YFSETQ. This CDR3 spans 13 amino acids. DNA for the CDR3: TGCGCCAGCAGCGAACTAGCGTCCGGGGAGCTGTTTTTT. This gives the protein CASSELASGELFF.

The chain links TRBV5-1 to TRBJ2-3, with D possibly matching TRBD2 (6 bases). The CDR3 is 13 amino acids. Per the germline V gene, CDR1 is SGHRS and CDR2 is YFSETQ. The V and J ends lost 4 bases and 11 bases respectively, with 17 bases between them. The CDR3 DNA reads as TGCGCCAGCAGCGACTATCAGGGAGGTGGGCAGTATTTT. Translated: CASSDYQGGGQYF.

This clone occurred once. The chain links TRBV5-1 to TRBJ1-5; D is perhaps TRBD1 (6 bases). Germline V gene lookup returns CDR1 SGHRS and CDR2 YFSETQ. The CDR3 totals 13 residues. V lost 0 bases, J lost 6 bases, and 7 bases lay in between. CDR3 nucleotides: TGCGCCAGCAGCTTGGAGGGGGGTCAGCCCCAGCATTTT. Translating gives CASSLEGGQPQHF.

This clone showed up just once. CDR3 coding DNA: TGTGCCAGCAGCTTAGCGGGGAGACTAGCGGACTCCTACGAGCAGTACTTC. Translation gives CASSLAGRLADSYEQYF. The gene calls are TRBV11-2 and TRBJ2-7; 9 nucleotides line up with TRBD2. The CDR3 length is 17 residues. The junction had 7 bases not matched to a gene; V was cut back by 1 base and J by 0 bases. The V gene's germline CDR1 is SGHAT and CDR2 FQNNGV.